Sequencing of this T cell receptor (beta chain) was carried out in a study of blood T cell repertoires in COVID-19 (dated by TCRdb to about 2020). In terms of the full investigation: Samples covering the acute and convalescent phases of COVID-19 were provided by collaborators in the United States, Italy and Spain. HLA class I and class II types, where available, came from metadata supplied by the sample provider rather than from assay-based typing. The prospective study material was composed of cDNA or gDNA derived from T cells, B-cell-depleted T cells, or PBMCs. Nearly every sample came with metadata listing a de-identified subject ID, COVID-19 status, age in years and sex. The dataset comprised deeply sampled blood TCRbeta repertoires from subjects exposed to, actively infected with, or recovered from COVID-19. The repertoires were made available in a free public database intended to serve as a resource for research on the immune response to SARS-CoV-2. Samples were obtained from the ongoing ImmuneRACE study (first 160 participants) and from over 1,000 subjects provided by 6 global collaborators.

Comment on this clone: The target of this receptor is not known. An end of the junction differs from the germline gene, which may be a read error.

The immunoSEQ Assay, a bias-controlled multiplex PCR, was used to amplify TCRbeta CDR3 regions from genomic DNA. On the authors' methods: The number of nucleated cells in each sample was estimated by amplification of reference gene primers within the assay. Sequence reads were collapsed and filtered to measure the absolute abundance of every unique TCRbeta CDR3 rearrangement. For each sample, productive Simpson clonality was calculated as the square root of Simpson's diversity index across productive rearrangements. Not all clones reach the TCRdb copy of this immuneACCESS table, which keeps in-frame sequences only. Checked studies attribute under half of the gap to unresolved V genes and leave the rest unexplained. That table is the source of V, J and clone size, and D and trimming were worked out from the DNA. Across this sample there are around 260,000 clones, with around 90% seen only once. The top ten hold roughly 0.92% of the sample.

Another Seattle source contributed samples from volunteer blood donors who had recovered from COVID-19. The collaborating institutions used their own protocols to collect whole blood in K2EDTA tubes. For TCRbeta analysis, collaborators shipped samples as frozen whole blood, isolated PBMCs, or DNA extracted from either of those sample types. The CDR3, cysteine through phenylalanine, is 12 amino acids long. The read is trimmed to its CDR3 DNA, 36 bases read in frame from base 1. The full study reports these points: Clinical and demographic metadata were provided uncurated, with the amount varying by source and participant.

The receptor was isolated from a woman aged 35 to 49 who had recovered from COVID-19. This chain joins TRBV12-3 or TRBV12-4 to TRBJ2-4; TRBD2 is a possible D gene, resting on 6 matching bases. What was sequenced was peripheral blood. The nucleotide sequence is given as TGTGCCAGCAGTTTAGCAGGAACCCGGGAGTCCTTC. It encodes CASSLAGTRESF.